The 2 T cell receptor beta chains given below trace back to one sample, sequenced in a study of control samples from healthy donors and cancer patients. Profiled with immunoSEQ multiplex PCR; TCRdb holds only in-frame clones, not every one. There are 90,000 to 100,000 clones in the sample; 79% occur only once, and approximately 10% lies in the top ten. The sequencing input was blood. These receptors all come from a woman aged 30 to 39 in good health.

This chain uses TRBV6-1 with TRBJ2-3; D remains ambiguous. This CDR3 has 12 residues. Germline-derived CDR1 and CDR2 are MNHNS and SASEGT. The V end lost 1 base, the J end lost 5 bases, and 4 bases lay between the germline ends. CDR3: CASSEGEDTQYF. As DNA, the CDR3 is TGTGCCAGCAGTGAAGGTGAAGATACGCAGTATTTT.

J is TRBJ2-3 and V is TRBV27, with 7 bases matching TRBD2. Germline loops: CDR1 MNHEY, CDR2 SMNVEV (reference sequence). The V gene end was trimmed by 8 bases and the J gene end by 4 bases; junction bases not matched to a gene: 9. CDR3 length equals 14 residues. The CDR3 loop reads CASRRAGDADTQYF. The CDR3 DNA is TGTGCCAGCCGGCGGGCGGGGGACGCAGATACGCAGTATTTT.